Listed here are 27 T cell receptor beta chains from one sample, sequenced in a study of graft-versus-host responses after intestinal transplantation. Lymphocytes from graft epithelium and lamina propria were isolated. The table came from immunoSEQ multiplex PCR; TCRdb's copy has only in-frame clones and leaves some out. The data hold some 7,700 clones, with roughly 85% observed a single time. The sequenced sample was ileum tissue, obtained approximately 19 weeks after transplant. These TCRs come from a human patient who received an intestinal transplant, so some T cells may come from the graft donor.

The chain recombines TRBV30 with TRBJ1-2, with D uncertain. In germline, CDR1 is GTSNPN, CDR2 SVGIG (reference sequence). V lost 3 bases, J lost 5 bases, and 7 bases lay in between. The CDR3 totals 11 residues. The DNA of the CDR3 is TGTGCCTGGAGGATCCAGTATGGCTACACCTTC. This sequence encodes CAWRIQYGYTF.

This clone came up once. V is TRBV6-5 and J is TRBJ1-1; the match to TRBD1 covers 7 bases. V shed 2 bases and J 1 base; nucleotides not matched to a gene: 7. CDR3 size: 16 residues. CDR1 and CDR2 from the germline V gene are MNHEY and SVGAGI. The CDR3 sequence: CASSYNDRVGNTEAFF. The CDR3 bases are TGTGCCAGCAGTTACAACGACAGGGTCGGGAACACTGAAGCTTTCTTT.

The chain joins TRBV6-5 to TRBJ1-2; the D is unclear. The V end lost 7 bases, the J end lost 4 bases, and 13 bases lay between the germline ends. The CDR3 runs to 13 residues. Germline loops: CDR1 MNHEY, CDR2 SVGAGI. The CDR3 reads CASTFFEGYGYTF. The CDR3 DNA follows: TGTGCCAGCACTTTTTTTGAGGGCTATGGCTACACCTTC.

The chain combines TRBV6-1 with TRBJ2-1, with D perhaps given as TRBD1 or TRBD2 (5 bases each). Between the trimmed V and J ends, which lost 3 bases and 0 bases, there was a span of 21 bases. The germline V gene encodes CDR1 MNHNS and CDR2 SASEGT. The CDR3 runs 19 residues. The CDR3 loop is CASSDFPRDPRPSYNEQFF. The CDR3 nucleotides read TGTGCCAGCAGTGATTTCCCCCGGGACCCAAGGCCCTCCTACAATGAGCAGTTCTTC.

The CDR3 spells CASSSRTSGGGEQFF. The DNA for the CDR3 is TGCGCCAGCAGTTCCCGGACTAGCGGGGGGGGAGAGCAGTTCTTC. The chain has TRBV5-1 and TRBJ2-1; 15 nucleotides match TRBD2. The V gene's germline CDR1 is SGHRS and CDR2 YFSETQ. CDR3 size: 15 residues. V was clipped by 5 bases and J by 10 bases; unmatched bases: 7.

This clone appeared once. The V gene is TRBV27, the J gene TRBJ1-2, with 9 bases aligning to TRBD1. The trim removed 10 bases at V and 2 bases at J, leaving 8 bases unmatched. The CDR3 length is 14 residues. Germline values: CDR1 MNHEY, CDR2 SMNVEV (reference sequence). CDR3 region: CATRPGTGNYGYTF. Here the CDR3 DNA reads TGTGCCACCAGGCCCGGGACAGGGAACTATGGCTACACCTTC.

The gene calls are TRBV7-6 and TRBJ1-1, with D perhaps matching TRBD1 (5 bases). Trimming left V 1 base short and J 1 base short, with 16 bases between. CDR1 and CDR2 from the germline V gene are SGHVS and FNYEAQ. The CDR3 totals 17 residues. This chain's CDR3 is CASSLGGVAGRNTEAFF. The CDR3 DNA reads TGTGCCAGCAGCTTAGGCGGGGTCGCAGGGAGGAACACTGAAGCTTTCTTT. Filled out from reference TRBV7-6 and TRBJ1-1, the complete variable domain reads GAGVSQSPRYKVTKRGQDVALRCDPISGHVSLYWYRQALGQGPEFLTYFNYEAQQDKSGLPNDRFSAERPEGSISTLTIQRTEQRDSAMYRCASSLGGVAGRNTEAFFGQGTRLTVV.

This clone was seen once. V gene TRBV5-6 combines with J gene TRBJ1-5; D uncertain. This CDR3 is built from 14 residues. Looked up from germline, CDR1 is SGHDT and CDR2 is YYEEEE. The V end lost 1 base, the J end lost 0 bases, and 5 bases lay between the germline ends. In DNA, the CDR3 is TGTGCCAGCAGCTTGCTGTCTAGCAATCAGCCCCAGCATTTT. This encodes CASSLLSSNQPQHF.

J is TRBJ2-6 and V is TRBV4-2, with no clear D. The germline gives CDR1 LGHNA, CDR2 YNFKEQ. The CDR3 totals 17 residues. Trimming took 1 base from V and 0 from J, leaving 10 bases between them. CDR3 in DNA: TGTGCCAGCAGCCAAGGTCTGTCAGCCTCTGGGGCCAACGTCCTGACTTTC. This sequence encodes CASSQGLSASGANVLTF.

The rearrangement links TRBV10-3 to TRBJ1-1; D is unclear. There are 12 residues in the CDR3. Germline V gene data show CDR1 as ENHRY and CDR2 as SYGVKD. Trimming cost V 5 bases and J 5 bases, with 9 bases left between them. CDR3 residues: CAISLEGTEAFF. The CDR3 DNA is TGTGCCATCAGTCTAGAGGGTACTGAAGCTTTCTTT.

The rearrangement links TRBV30 to TRBJ2-7; tentatively, D is TRBD1 or TRBD2 (6 bases each). Between the trimmed V and J ends, which lost 0 bases and 7 bases, there was a span of 16 bases. The CDR3 runs 14 residues. Germline V CDR1 and CDR2: GTSNPN, SVGIG (reference sequence). The chain's CDR3 is CAWSVWGAPGEQYF. In DNA form, the CDR3 reads TGTGCCTGGAGTGTGTGGGGGGCACCTGGGGAGCAGTACTTC.

V and J are TRBV5-1 and TRBJ2-3; 7 nucleotides match TRBD2. The CDR3 covers 17 residues. The germline V gene has CDR1 SGHRS and CDR2 YFSETQ. V lost 0 bases to trimming and J lost 6 bases; unmatched junction nucleotides: 13. Written as DNA, the CDR3 is TGCGCCAGCAGCTTGGGCCTAGCGGTTAACGTGAAGGATACGCAGTATTTT. It codes for CASSLGLAVNVKDTQYF.

This clone was observed a few times. The chain links TRBV19 to TRBJ2-4; TRBD2 matches 8 bases. Trimming took 3 bases from V and 6 from J; bases not matched to a gene: 1. CDR3 length: 13 residues. Germline CDR1 is LNHDA and CDR2 is SQIVND (reference sequence). Here the CDR3 DNA reads TGTGCCAGTAGTATCCTAGCGGGAAACATTCAGTACTTC. It is translated as CASSILAGNIQYF.

This clone was seen a handful of times. This rearrangement joins TRBV7-2 to TRBJ2-1; TRBD2 matches 11 bases. With 5 bases clipped from V and 8 bases from J, the junction kept 11 bases outside the gene matches. From germline, CDR1 is SGHTA and CDR2 FQGNSA. The CDR3 is 16 amino acids. CDR3 sequence: CASSGQGLAEGYEQFF. DNA of the CDR3: TGTGCCAGCAGCGGCCAGGGACTAGCGGAAGGTTATGAGCAGTTCTTC.

CDR3 in DNA: TGTGCCAGCAGCGTAGGGGTAGCGGGGGCCCCAAGCGGAGAGACCCAGTACTTC. Translated, it gives CASSVGVAGAPSGETQYF. The chain carries TRBV9 and TRBJ2-5; 9 nucleotides line up with TRBD2. The CDR3 length is 18 residues. Germline V CDR1 and CDR2: SGDLS, YYNGEE. J was trimmed by 4 bases and V by 0 bases; bases with no gene match: 13.

V gene TRBV30 combines with J gene TRBJ1-4; TRBD1 might be the D (6 bases). This CDR3 contains 14 residues. Germline assignment: CDR1 GTSNPN and CDR2 SVGIG (reference sequence). V shed 0 bases and J shed 8 bases, with 13 bases lying between them. CDR3 in DNA: TGTGCCTGGAGTGTGGGAGGGGGGAGAGAAAAACTGTTTTTT. Its protein product is CAWSVGGGREKLFF.

This rearrangement joins TRBV2 to TRBJ1-1; D is perhaps TRBD1 (6 bases). Germline V gene sequence: CDR1 SNHLY, CDR2 FYNNEI. Trimming pared 10 bases from V and 7 bases from J, leaving 13 bases between. CDR3 length equals 11 residues. CDR3 loop: CATPTGYEAFF. Here the CDR3 DNA reads TGTGCCACGCCAACAGGGTATGAAGCTTTCTTT.

The rearrangement joins TRBV11-3 to TRBJ1-3; no firm D call. This CDR3 is built from 12 residues. V shed 1 base and J shed 6 bases, with 4 bases lying between them. CDR1 is SGHNT and CDR2 is YENEEA in the germline V gene. CDR3 loop: CASSLVENTIYF. The CDR3 DNA is TGTGCCAGCAGCTTAGTTGAAAACACCATATATTTT.

This chain uses TRBV10-1 with TRBJ2-3; TRBD2 agrees at 8 bases. After removal of 4 bases from V and 2 bases from J, the junction contained 2 bases not matched to a gene. The CDR3 length is 14 residues. Germline V lookup: CDR1 WNHNN, CDR2 SYGVQD (reference sequence). The CDR3 DNA follows: TGCGCCAGCAGTGTACTAGCGGTCACAGATACGCAGTATTTT. It yields the protein CASSVLAVTDTQYF.

This chain uses TRBV21-1 with TRBJ1-4; the table names TRBD1, a call not compared with the DNA. TRBV21-1 is marked as a pseudogene. The CDR3 has 14 residues. Written as DNA, the CDR3 is TGTGCCAGCACGAAAGGGGCAACTAATGAAAAACTGTTTTTT. It is translated as CASTKGATNEKLFF.

This chain joins TRBV5-6 and TRBJ1-2, with D perhaps matching TRBD1 (5 bases). The V end lost 1 base, the J end lost 4 bases, and 17 bases lay between the germline ends. Germline V gene lookup returns CDR1 SGHDT and CDR2 YYEEEE. The CDR3 has 16 residues. CDR3 protein: CASSLRIHQRGYGYTF. The CDR3 region has the DNA TGTGCCAGCAGCTTGCGGATTCACCAAAGGGGCTATGGCTACACCTTC.

V gene TRBV19 combines with J gene TRBJ2-6, with D possibly being TRBD1 (6 bases). The V end lost 7 bases, the J end lost 4 bases, and 14 bases lay between the germline ends. The CDR3 runs 15 residues. Germline lookup yields CDR1 LNHDA and CDR2 SQIVND (reference sequence). The CDR3 region has the DNA TGTGCCAGTACCATCATTGGGGGCGGGGCCAACGTCCTGACTTTC. Protein sequence: CASTIIGGGANVLTF.

The CDR3: CASSMGLVGGTDTQYF. In DNA form, the CDR3 reads TGCGCCAGCAGTATGGGCCTGGTGGGGGGCACAGATACGCAGTATTTT. The rearrangement links TRBV5-1 to TRBJ2-3; TRBD1 or TRBD2 may be the D gene (5 bases each). Trimming stripped 5 bases from V and 1 base from J, with 17 bases between. The germline gives CDR1 SGHRS, CDR2 YFSETQ. The CDR3 covers 16 residues.

This chain connects TRBV10-2 to TRBJ2-7, with 10 positions matching TRBD2. With V trimmed by 3 bases and J by 7 bases, 3 bases remained unmatched. The germline gives CDR1 WSHSY, CDR2 SAAADI. The CDR3 runs to 13 residues. This chain's CDR3 is CASSEGTSAEQYF. CDR3 DNA: TGCGCCAGCAGTGAAGGGACTAGCGCGGAGCAGTACTTC.

The rearrangement uses TRBV28 and TRBJ2-7; 10 bases map to TRBD2. The CDR3 contains 15 residues. The V and J ends lost 3 bases and 1 base, in that order; junction bases with no gene match: 3. The germline CDR1 and CDR2 sequences are MDHEN and SYDVKM. This CDR3 is CASSLASGSSYEQYF. In nucleotides, the CDR3 is TGTGCCAGCAGTTTGGCTAGCGGGAGTTCCTACGAGCAGTACTTC.

This clone has a handful of counts. The rearrangement joins TRBV9 to TRBJ1-6, with 9 bases that match TRBD1. The CDR3 covers 16 residues. With V trimmed by 4 bases and J by 8 bases, 10 bases remained unmatched. Germline V gives CDR1 SGDLS, CDR2 YYNGEE. CDR3 amino acids: CASSFRDRDSYSPLHF. The CDR3 DNA reads TGTGCCAGCAGCTTCCGGGACAGGGACTCTTATTCACCCCTCCACTTT.

This chain joins TRBV7-2 and TRBJ1-5; no firm D call. The CDR3 runs to 14 residues. Between the trimmed V and J ends, which lost 5 bases and 5 bases, there was a span of 13 bases. Germline V CDR1 and CDR2: SGHTA, FQGNSA. The CDR3 nucleotides read TGTGCCAGCAGCCAGACGGTGGGGTATCAGCCCCAGCATTTT. As protein: CASSQTVGYQPQHF.